Below, 21 T cell receptor beta chains from the same sample are listed, as sequenced in a study of blood T cell repertoires in COVID-19. The repertoire was sequenced with immunoSEQ multiplex PCR; TCRdb's copy has only in-frame clones and lacks some. This table holds about 260,000 clones, around 86% found once. Sequenced material: peripheral blood. The origin of the receptors is a woman in her forties who had recovered from COVID-19.

Comments on this clone: Possible read error: a much larger clone is one base away. The rearrangement uses TRBV7-2 and TRBJ2-6; 7 bases agree with TRBD2. CDR3 length: 15 amino acids. CDR1 and CDR2 (germline): SGHTA, FQGNSA. After removal of 5 bases from V and 0 bases from J, the junction contained 1 base not matched to a gene. In nucleotides, the CDR3 is TGTGCCAGCAGCCCGGGGGGCTCTGGGGCCAACGTCCTGACTTTC. It encodes CASSPGGSGANVLTF.

The gene calls are TRBV11-2 and TRBJ1-6; 7 nucleotides line up with TRBD1. The CDR3 spans 16 residues. Germline-derived CDR1 and CDR2 are SGHAT and FQNNGV. J gave up 8 bases and V 5 bases, and 12 bases lay outside the gene matches. The CDR3 here is CASSLNGRGAYSPLHF. The CDR3 DNA is TGTGCCAGCAGCCTCAATGGCAGGGGGGCTTATTCACCCCTCCACTTT. Drawing the rest from reference TRBV11-2 and TRBJ1-6, the complete variable domain is EAGVAQSPRYKIIEKRQSVAFWCNPISGHATLYWYQQILGQGPKLLIQFQNNGVVDDSQLPKDRFSAERLKGVDSTLKIQPAKLEDSAVYLCASSLNGRGAYSPLHFGNGTRLTVT.

This clone was detected only once. The chain employs TRBV6-5 and TRBJ1-1, with D unclear. The CDR3 spans 12 residues. V gave up 5 bases and J gave up 4 bases, with 8 bases separating them. Looked up from germline, CDR1 is MNHEY and CDR2 is SVGAGI. The CDR3: CASSPVGTEAFF. CDR3 coding DNA: TGTGCCAGCAGTCCGGTCGGCACTGAAGCTTTCTTT.

V gene TRBV5-4 combines with J gene TRBJ2-5; the D gene is possibly TRBD2 (5 bases). V lost 3 bases to trimming and J lost 2 bases, with 14 bases between them. The germline CDR1 and CDR2 sequences are SGHNT and YYREEE (reference sequence). The CDR3 covers 15 residues. CDR3 amino acids: CASSSAADSQETQYF. DNA for the CDR3: TGTGCCAGCAGCTCAGCCGCGGACTCGCAAGAGACCCAGTACTTC.

The chain joins TRBV9 to TRBJ2-3; the D is unclear. Trimming pared 7 bases from V and 2 bases from J, leaving 11 bases between. CDR3 length: 13 residues. The germline V gene has CDR1 SGDLS and CDR2 YYNGEE. This chain's CDR3 is CASSGLTTDTQYF. CDR3 DNA: TGTGCCAGCTCGGGTTTAACCACAGATACGCAGTATTTT. The variable domain in full, with the rest retrieved from reference TRBV9 and TRBJ2-3, is DSGVTQTPKHLITATGQRVTLRCSPRSGDLSVYWYQQSLDQGLQFLIQYYNGEERAKGNILERFSAQQFPDLHSELNLSSLELGDSALYFCASSGLTTDTQYFGPGTRLTVL.

This clone was counted only a few times. This sequence joins TRBV19 and TRBJ1-4; TRBD1 aligns across 7 bases. V dropped 4 bases and J dropped 8; count of bases not matched to a gene: 13. Germline V CDR1 and CDR2: LNHDA, SQIVND (reference sequence). This CDR3 is 16 amino acids long. Here the CDR3 DNA reads TGTGCCAGTAGTACCGATACCCCGGGACAGCTAGAAAAACTGTTTTTT. Amino acids: CASSTDTPGQLEKLFF.

On this clone itself: Within the sample, other DNA sequences also encode this same CDR3. The chain uses TRBV9 and TRBJ1-1, with D hard to call. V shed 0 bases and J shed 2 bases, with 5 bases lying between them. Germline V gene data show CDR1 as SGDLS and CDR2 as YYNGEE. This CDR3 comprises 13 residues. The DNA for the CDR3 is TGTGCCAGCAGCGTAGGCGCAAACACTGAAGCTTTCTTT. Protein: CASSVGANTEAFF.

The chain combines TRBV5-1 with TRBJ2-2; no firm D call. V dropped 0 bases and J dropped 4 bases, with 7 bases sitting between them. The germline CDR1 and CDR2 sequences are SGHRS and YFSETQ. The CDR3 covers 14 residues. CDR3 loop: CASSLGDGTGELFF. DNA for the CDR3: TGCGCCAGCAGCTTGGGAGATGGCACCGGGGAGCTGTTTTTT.

The V call is TRBV2, the J call TRBJ1-1, with TRBD1 matching 9 bases. The CDR3 loop spans 13 amino acids. Germline V CDR1 and CDR2: SNHLY, FYNNEI. V dropped 7 bases and J dropped 4; count of bases not matched to a gene: 4. The CDR3 loop is CASNRDRATEAFF. DNA of the CDR3: TGTGCCAGCAACCGGGACAGGGCCACTGAAGCTTTCTTT.

V gene TRBV5-1 combines with J gene TRBJ2-7, with D tentatively TRBD1 (6 bases). The V end lost 3 bases, the J end lost 1 base, and 14 bases lay between the germline ends. This CDR3 is 15 amino acids long. CDR1 is SGHRS and CDR2 is YFSETQ in the germline V gene. The CDR3 DNA follows: TGCGCCAGCAGCTCGATGGGCGACAGGTCCTACGAGCAGTACTTC. Protein product: CASSSMGDRSYEQYF.

V usage is TRBV2 and J usage is TRBJ1-3; D gene ambiguous. The V gene's germline CDR1 is SNHLY and CDR2 FYNNEI. Trimming cost V 10 bases and J 0 bases, with 7 bases left between them. This CDR3 region has 12 residues. The CDR3 bases are TGTGCCACCTCCTACTCTGGAAACACCATATATTTT. Amino acid sequence: CATSYSGNTIYF.

V gene TRBV5-6 combines with J gene TRBJ2-7; 8 bases are shared with TRBD1. CDR3 length: 14 residues. CDR1 and CDR2 (germline): SGHDT, YYEEEE. After removal of 3 bases from V and 0 bases from J, the junction contained 2 bases not matched to a gene. The CDR3: CASSWDRTSYEQYF. CDR3 coding DNA: TGTGCCAGCAGCTGGGACAGGACCTCCTACGAGCAGTACTTC.

The chain uses TRBV3-1 (or the pseudogene TRBV3-2) and TRBJ2-1; TRBD2 matches 7 bases. This CDR3 contains 16 residues. With V trimmed by 3 bases and J by 2 bases, 7 bases remained unmatched. The germline V gene has CDR1 LGHDT and CDR2 YNNKEL (reference sequence). The CDR3 is CASSHGKRGAYNEQFF. CDR3 sequence (DNA): TGTGCCAGCAGCCATGGGAAGCGGGGTGCCTACAATGAGCAGTTCTTC.

The chain combines TRBV25-1 with TRBJ1-4; D perhaps matches TRBD1 (5 bases). V lost 7 bases, J lost 6 bases, and 18 bases lay in between. The CDR3 contains 15 residues. Germline assignment: CDR1 MGHDK and CDR2 SYGVNS. The CDR3 DNA sequence: TGTGCCAGCACCGGGGGGGACCGACCGGATGAAAAACTGTTTTTT. Translation: CASTGGDRPDEKLFF.

The chain employs TRBV28 and TRBJ1-2; D might be TRBD1 (6 bases). Trimming stripped 4 bases from V and 0 bases from J, with 12 bases between. Germline CDR1 and CDR2: MDHEN and SYDVKM. The CDR3 extends over 15 amino acids. CDR3 region: CASSSWTASNYGYTF. The CDR3, as DNA: TGTGCCAGCAGTTCCTGGACAGCTTCTAACTATGGCTACACCTTC.

There are a few counts of this clone. The rearrangement joins TRBV2 to TRBJ2-4; a weak D match, TRBD1 (5 bases). Germline CDR1 is SNHLY and CDR2 is FYNNEI. The ends were cut back, 6 bases at V and 7 bases at J, with 16 bases in the middle. The CDR3 is made up of 14 amino acids. The CDR3: CASSPSRGGNIQYF. The CDR3 region has the DNA TGTGCCAGCAGCCCCAGTAGGGGTGGGAACATTCAGTACTTC. Using reference TRBV2 and TRBJ2-4 for the parts outside the CDR3, the full variable domain is EPEVTQTPSHQVTQMGQEVILRCVPISNHLYFYWYRQILGQKVEFLVSFYNNEISEKSEIFDDQFSVERPDGSNFTLKIRSTKLEDSAMYFCASSPSRGGNIQYFGAGTRLSVL.

Only one count was recorded for this clone. The genes are TRBV6-5 and TRBJ2-5; D not resolved. Trimming left V 6 bases short and J 5 bases short, with 13 bases between. CDR1 is MNHEY, CDR2 SVGAGI, per germline. CDR3 size: 13 residues. CDR3 nucleotide sequence: TGTGCCAGCAGGGTTTCGGTCCGGGAGACCCAGTACTTC. Amino acids: CASRVSVRETQYF.

This chain joins TRBV19 and TRBJ2-3; maybe TRBD2 (7 bases). Trimming shortened V by 0 bases and J by 5 bases, and 12 bases separated the two germline ends. Germline assignment: CDR1 LNHDA and CDR2 SQIVND (reference sequence). The CDR3 sequence is 15 residues long. The CDR3 nucleotides are TGTGCCAGTAGTATAGAGGCGGGGGCGGTAGATACGCAGTATTTT. Amino acid sequence: CASSIEAGAVDTQYF.

For this clone: This sample includes further DNA sequences coding for the same CDR3. The V call is TRBV18, the J call TRBJ1-2, with a tentative D call TRBD1 (5 bases). This CDR3 has 12 residues. Trimming pared 2 bases from V and 6 bases from J, leaving 7 bases between. CDR1 KGHSH and CDR2 LQKENI come from the germline V gene. DNA of the CDR3: TGTGCCAGCTCACCAGCGGGGGATGGCTACACCTTC. It codes for CASSPAGDGYTF. Using reference TRBV18 and TRBJ1-2 for the parts outside the CDR3, the full variable domain is NAGVMQNPRHLVRRRGQEARLRCSPMKGHSHVYWYRQLPEEGLKFMVYLQKENIIDESGMPKERFSAEFPKEGPSILRIQQVVRGDSAAYFCASSPAGDGYTFGSGTRLTVV.

V and J are TRBV10-3 and TRBJ2-2; a weak D match, TRBD1 (5 bases). Germline loops: CDR1 ENHRY, CDR2 SYGVKD. This CDR3 contains 15 residues. Between the trimmed V and J ends, which lost 0 bases and 6 bases, there was a span of 11 bases. The CDR3 spells CAISESWGASGELFF. In DNA, the CDR3 is TGTGCCATCAGTGAGTCGTGGGGCGCTTCCGGGGAGCTGTTTTTT.

This clone was counted between two and nine times. V gene TRBV18 combines with J gene TRBJ2-3; D is possibly TRBD1 (6 bases). The V end was cut by 0 bases, the J end by 2 bases, with 9 bases between. The germline V gene has CDR1 KGHSH and CDR2 LQKENI. CDR3 length equals 15 residues. CDR3 coding DNA: TGTGCCAGCTCACCACCGACAGGTTTCACAGATACGCAGTATTTT. This translates into CASSPPTGFTDTQYF.